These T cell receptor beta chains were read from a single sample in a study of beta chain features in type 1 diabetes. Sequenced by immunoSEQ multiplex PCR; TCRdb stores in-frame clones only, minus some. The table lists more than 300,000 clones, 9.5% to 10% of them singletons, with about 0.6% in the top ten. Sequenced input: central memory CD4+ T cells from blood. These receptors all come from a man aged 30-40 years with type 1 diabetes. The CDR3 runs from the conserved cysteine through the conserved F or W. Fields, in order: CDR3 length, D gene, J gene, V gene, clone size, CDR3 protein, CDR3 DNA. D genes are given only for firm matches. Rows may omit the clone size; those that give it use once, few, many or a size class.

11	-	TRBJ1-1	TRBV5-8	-	CASSLETEAFF	TGTGCCAGCAGCTTGGAAACAGAAGCTTTCTTT
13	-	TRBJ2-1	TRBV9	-	CASSVDRYNEQFF	TGTGCCAGCAGCGTAGACAGATACAATGAGCAGTTCTTC
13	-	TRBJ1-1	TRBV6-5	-	CASSPTVSTEAFF	TGTGCCAGCAGCCCCACCGTGAGTACTGAAGCTTTCTTT
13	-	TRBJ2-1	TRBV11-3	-	CASSLNGNNEQFF	TGTGCCAGCAGTCTAAACGGCAACAATGAGCAGTTCTTC
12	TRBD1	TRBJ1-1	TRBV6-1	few	CASRDRKEVAFF	TGTGCCAGCAGGGACAGGAAAGAAGTGGCTTTCTTT
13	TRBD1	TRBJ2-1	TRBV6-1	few	CASSSGQDYEQFF	TGTGCCAGCAGTTCTGGACAGGATTATGAGCAGTTCTTC
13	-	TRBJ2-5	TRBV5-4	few	CASSLEAKETQYF	TGTGCCAGCAGCTTGGAAGCTAAAGAGACCCAGTACTTC
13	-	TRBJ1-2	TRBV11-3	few	CASSLVALGGYTF	TGTGCCAGCAGCTTAGTGGCCCTAGGTGGCTACACCTTC
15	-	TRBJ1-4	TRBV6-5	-	CAIRANRATNEKLFF	TGTGCCATCAGGGCAAACAGGGCTACTAATGAAAAACTGTTTTTT
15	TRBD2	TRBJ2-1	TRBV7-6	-	CASSPAGGRGNEQFF	TGTGCCAGCAGCCCGGCGGGCGGGAGGGGCAATGAGCAGTTCTTC
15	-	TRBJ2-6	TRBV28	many	CASSLVDSGANVLTF	TGTGCCAGCAGTTTAGTGGACTCTGGGGCCAACGTCCTGACTTTC
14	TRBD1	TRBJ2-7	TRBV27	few	CASGGTGHSYEQYF	TGTGCCAGCGGGGGGACAGGACACTCCTACGAGCAGTACTTC
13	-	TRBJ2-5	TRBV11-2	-	CASSLTRQETQYF	TGTGCCAGCAGCCTTACCCGTCAAGAGACCCAGTACTTC
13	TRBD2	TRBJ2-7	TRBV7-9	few	CAIGGASGYEQYF	TGCGCCATAGGCGGGGCTAGCGGTTACGAGCAGTACTTC
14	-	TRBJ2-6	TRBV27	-	CASTLRAGANVLTF	TGTGCCAGCACTCTCCGGGCTGGGGCCAACGTCCTGACTTTC
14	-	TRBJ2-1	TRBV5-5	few	CASSLVGLTDEQFF	TGTGCCAGCAGCTTGGTTGGACTCACGGATGAGCAGTTCTTC
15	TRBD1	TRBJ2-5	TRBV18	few	CASSPPGQTQETQYF	TGTGCCAGCTCACCACCGGGACAGACACAAGAGACCCAGTACTTC
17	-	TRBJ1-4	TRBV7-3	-	CASSPRALEWKDEKLFF	TGTGCCAGCAGCCCTCGGGCTCTGGAATGGAAGGATGAAAAACTGTTTTTT
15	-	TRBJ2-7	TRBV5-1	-	CASSDTGFRTYEQYF	TGCGCCAGCAGCGATACAGGGTTCCGTACCTACGAGCAGTACTTC
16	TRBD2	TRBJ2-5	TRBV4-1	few	CASSQGNGGYQETQYF	TGCGCCAGCAGCCAAGGAAACGGGGGGTACCAAGAGACCCAGTACTTC
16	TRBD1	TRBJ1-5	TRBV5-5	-	CASSSDGQGINQPQHF	TGTGCCAGCAGCTCGGACGGACAGGGGATCAATCAGCCCCAGCATTTT
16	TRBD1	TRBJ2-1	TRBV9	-	CASSWKGQGGYNEQFF	TGTGCCAGCAGCTGGAAGGGACAGGGAGGCTACAATGAGCAGTTCTTC
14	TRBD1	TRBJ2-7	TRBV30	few	CAWRPSGQGGEQYF	TGTGCCTGGAGACCAAGCGGACAGGGGGGCGAGCAGTACTTC
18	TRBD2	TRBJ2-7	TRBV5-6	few	CASSLVLFGGSSSYEQYF	TGTGCCAGCAGCTTGGTTCTTTTCGGCGGGAGTTCCTCCTACGAGCAGTACTTC
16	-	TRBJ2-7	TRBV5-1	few	CASSLGNIIDSNEQYF	TGCGCCAGCAGCTTGGGAAATATTATCGACAGTAACGAGCAGTACTTC
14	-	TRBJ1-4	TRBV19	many	CASSTVRQTEKLFF	TGTGCCAGTAGCACGGTCCGACAGACTGAAAAACTGTTTTTT
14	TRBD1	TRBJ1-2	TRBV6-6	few	CASSTSGTAYGYTF	TGTGCCAGCAGTACCTCCGGGACAGCATATGGCTACACCTTC
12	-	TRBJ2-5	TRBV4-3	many	CASSQGRGNQYF	TGCGCCAGCAGCCAAGGAAGGGGGAACCAGTACTTC
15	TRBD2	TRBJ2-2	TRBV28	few	CATGGLAGVTGELFF	TGTGCCACGGGGGGACTAGCGGGAGTCACCGGGGAGCTGTTTTTT
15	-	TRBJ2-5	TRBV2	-	CASSDRGTSQETQYF	TGTGCCAGCAGTGATAGAGGGACATCACAAGAGACCCAGTACTTC
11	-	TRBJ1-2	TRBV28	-	CASSSNYGYTF	TGTGCCAGCAGTAGTAACTATGGCTACACCTTC
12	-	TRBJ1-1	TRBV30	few	CAWSADGQKAFF	TGTGCCTGGAGTGCCGACGGCCAGAAGGCTTTCTTT
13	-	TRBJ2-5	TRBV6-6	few	CASLWSEQETQYF	TGTGCCAGCCTATGGTCAGAACAAGAGACCCAGTACTTC
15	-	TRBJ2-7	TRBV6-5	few	CASSQPNGPSYEQYF	TGTGCCAGCAGCCAGCCCAATGGGCCTTCCTACGAGCAGTACTTC
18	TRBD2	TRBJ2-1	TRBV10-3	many	CAISEFQAGGAPYNEQFF	TGTGCCATCAGTGAGTTTCAAGCGGGAGGGGCCCCCTACAATGAGCAGTTCTTC
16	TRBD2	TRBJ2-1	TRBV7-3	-	CASSPQPLAGFNEQFF	TGTGCCAGCAGCCCTCAACCCCTAGCGGGATTCAATGAGCAGTTCTTC
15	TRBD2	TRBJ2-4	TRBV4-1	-	CASSQVAGGENIQYF	TGCGCCAGCAGCCAAGTAGCGGGAGGGGAAAACATTCAGTACTTC
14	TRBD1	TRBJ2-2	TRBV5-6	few	CASSSGTGTGELFF	TGTGCCAGCAGCTCCGGGACAGGGACCGGGGAGCTGTTTTTT
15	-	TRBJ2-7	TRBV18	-	CASSPMGGSNYEQYF	TGTGCCAGCTCACCCATGGGGGGCAGCAACTACGAGCAGTACTTC
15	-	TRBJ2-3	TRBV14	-	CASSLIGSGSDTQYF	TGTGCCAGCAGCCTGATCGGGAGTGGGTCAGATACGCAGTATTTT
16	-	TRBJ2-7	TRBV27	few	CASSHRKRGLIYEQYF	TGTGCCAGCAGCCACCGTAAAAGGGGACTTATATACGAGCAGTACTTC
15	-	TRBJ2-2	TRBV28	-	CASSQGLPNTGELFF	TGTGCCAGCAGCCAGGGACTTCCGAACACCGGGGAGCTGTTTTTT
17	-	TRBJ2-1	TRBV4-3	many	CASSQVRGPTSVREQFF	TGCGCCAGCAGCCAAGTCAGGGGACCTACCTCCGTCCGGGAGCAGTTCTTC
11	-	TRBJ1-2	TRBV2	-	CASSGVRDAAF	TGTGCCAGCAGTGGTGTTAGGGACGCCGCCTTC
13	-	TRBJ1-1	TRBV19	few	CASSIQGNTEAFF	TGTGCCAGTAGTATACAGGGGAACACTGAAGCTTTCTTT
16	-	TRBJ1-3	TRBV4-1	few	CASSQIKRSSGNTIYF	TGCGCCAGCAGCCAAATAAAGCGGAGCTCTGGAAACACCATATATTTT
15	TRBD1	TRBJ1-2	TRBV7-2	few	CASRLTDRANYGYTF	TGTGCCAGCAGACTAACCGACAGGGCTAACTATGGCTACACCTTC
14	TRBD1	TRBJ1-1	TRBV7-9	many	CASSFMTGGSKAFF	TGTGCCAGCAGCTTTATGACAGGGGGCTCGAAAGCTTTCTTT
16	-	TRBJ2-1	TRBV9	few	CASSVRGDLSYNEQFF	TGTGCCAGCAGCGTACGAGGGGACCTTAGCTACAATGAGCAGTTCTTC
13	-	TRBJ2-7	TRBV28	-	CASTLWGTGEQYF	TGTGCCAGCACCTTATGGGGGACGGGCGAGCAGTACTTC
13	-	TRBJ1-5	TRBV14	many	CASSPDGDQPQHF	TGTGCCAGCAGCCCTGATGGCGATCAGCCCCAGCATTTT
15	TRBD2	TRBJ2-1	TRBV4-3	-	CASSQAAREAGEQFF	TGCGCCAGCAGCCAAGCGGCGCGGGAGGCGGGTGAGCAGTTCTTC
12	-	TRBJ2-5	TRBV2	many	CASSEARETQYF	TGTGCCAGCAGTGAAGCAAGGGAGACCCAGTACTTC
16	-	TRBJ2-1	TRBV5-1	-	CASSLAVGRVLGEQFF	TGCGCCAGCAGCTTGGCTGTGGGACGAGTTCTAGGGGAGCAGTTCTTC
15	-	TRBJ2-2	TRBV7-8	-	CASSLGPGNTGELFF	TGTGCCAGCAGCTTGGGTCCTGGGAACACCGGGGAGCTGTTTTTT
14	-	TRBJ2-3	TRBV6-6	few	CASRDQGHTDTQYF	TGTGCCAGCAGGGATCAGGGACACACAGATACGCAGTATTTT
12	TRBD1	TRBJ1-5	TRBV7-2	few	CASGDSGQPQHF	TGTGCCAGCGGGGACAGTGGTCAGCCCCAGCATTTT
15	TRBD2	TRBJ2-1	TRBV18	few	CASSRTSPSDNEQFF	TGTGCCAGCTCCCGGACTAGCCCGTCGGACAATGAGCAGTTCTTC